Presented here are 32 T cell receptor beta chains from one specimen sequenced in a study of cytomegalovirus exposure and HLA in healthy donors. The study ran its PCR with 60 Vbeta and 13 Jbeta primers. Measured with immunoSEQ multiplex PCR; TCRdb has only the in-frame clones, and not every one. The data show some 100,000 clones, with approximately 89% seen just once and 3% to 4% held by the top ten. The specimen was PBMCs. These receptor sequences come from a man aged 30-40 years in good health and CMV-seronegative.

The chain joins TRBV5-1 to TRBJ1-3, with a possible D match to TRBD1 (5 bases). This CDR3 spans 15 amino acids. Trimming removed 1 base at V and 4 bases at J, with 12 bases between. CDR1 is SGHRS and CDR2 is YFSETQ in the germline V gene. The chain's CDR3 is CASSLSTGLGNTIYF. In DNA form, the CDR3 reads TGCGCCAGCAGCTTGAGTACGGGACTGGGAAACACCATATATTTT.

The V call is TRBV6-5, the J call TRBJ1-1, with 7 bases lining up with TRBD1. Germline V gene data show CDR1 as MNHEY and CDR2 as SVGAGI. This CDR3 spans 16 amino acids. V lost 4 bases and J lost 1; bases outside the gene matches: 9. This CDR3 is CASSWVDRPGNTEAFF. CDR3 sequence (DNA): TGTGCCAGCAGTTGGGTGGACAGGCCCGGGAACACTGAAGCTTTCTTT.

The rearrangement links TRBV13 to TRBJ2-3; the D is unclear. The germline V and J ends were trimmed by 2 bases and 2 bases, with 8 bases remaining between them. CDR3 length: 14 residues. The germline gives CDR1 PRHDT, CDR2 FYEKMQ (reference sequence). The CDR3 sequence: CASSLYSDTDTQYF. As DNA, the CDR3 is TGTGCCAGCAGCTTATACTCCGACACAGATACGCAGTATTTT.

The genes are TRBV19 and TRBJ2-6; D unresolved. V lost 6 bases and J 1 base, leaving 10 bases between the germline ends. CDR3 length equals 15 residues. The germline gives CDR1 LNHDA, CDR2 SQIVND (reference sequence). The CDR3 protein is CASRRVSSGANVLTF. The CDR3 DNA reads TGTGCCAGTAGAAGAGTATCATCTGGGGCCAACGTCCTGACTTTC. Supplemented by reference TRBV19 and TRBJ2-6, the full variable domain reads DGGITQSPKYLFRKEGQNVTLSCEQNLNHDAMYWYRQDPGQGLRLIYYSQIVNDFQKGDIAEGYSVSREKKESFPLTVTSAQKNPTAFYLCASRRVSSGANVLTFGAGSRLTVL.

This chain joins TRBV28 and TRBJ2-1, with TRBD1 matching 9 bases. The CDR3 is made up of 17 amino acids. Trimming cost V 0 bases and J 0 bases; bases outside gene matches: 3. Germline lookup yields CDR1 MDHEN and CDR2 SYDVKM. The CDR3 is CASSLWGQGSSYNEQFF. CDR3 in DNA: TGTGCCAGCAGTTTATGGGGACAGGGTAGCTCCTACAATGAGCAGTTCTTC.

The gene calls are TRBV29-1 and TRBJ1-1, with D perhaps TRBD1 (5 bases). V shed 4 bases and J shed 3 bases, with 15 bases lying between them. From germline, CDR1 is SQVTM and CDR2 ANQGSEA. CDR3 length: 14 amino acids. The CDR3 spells CSVGQQVLDTEAFF. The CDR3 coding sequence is TGCAGCGTTGGACAACAGGTCTTGGACACTGAAGCTTTCTTT.

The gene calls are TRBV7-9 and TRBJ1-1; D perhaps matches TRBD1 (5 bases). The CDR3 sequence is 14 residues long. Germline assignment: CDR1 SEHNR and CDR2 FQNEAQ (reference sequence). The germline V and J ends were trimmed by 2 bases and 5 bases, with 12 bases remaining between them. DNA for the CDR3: TGTGCCAGCAGCTTACCTGTGGGGCGGACTGAAGCTTTCTTT. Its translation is CASSLPVGRTEAFF.

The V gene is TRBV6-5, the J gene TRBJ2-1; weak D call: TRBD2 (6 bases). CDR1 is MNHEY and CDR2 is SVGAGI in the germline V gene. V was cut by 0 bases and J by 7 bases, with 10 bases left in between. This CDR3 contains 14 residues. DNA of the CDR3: TGTGCCAGCAGTTACTCCGGGGGTGGGAATGAGCAGTTCTTC. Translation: CASSYSGGGNEQFF.

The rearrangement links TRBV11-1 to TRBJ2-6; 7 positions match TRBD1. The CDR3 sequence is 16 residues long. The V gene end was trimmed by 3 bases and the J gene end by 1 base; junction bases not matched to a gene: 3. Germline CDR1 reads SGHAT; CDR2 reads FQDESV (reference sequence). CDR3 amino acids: CASSLGQTSGANVLTF. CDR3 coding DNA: TGTGCCAGCAGCTTGGGACAGACTTCTGGGGCCAACGTCCTGACTTTC.

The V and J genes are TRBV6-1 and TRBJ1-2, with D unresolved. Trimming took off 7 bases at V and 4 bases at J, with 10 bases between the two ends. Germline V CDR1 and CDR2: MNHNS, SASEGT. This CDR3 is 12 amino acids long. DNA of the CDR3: TGTGCCAGCATTGGAGGGTTCTATGGCTACACCTTC. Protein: CASIGGFYGYTF.

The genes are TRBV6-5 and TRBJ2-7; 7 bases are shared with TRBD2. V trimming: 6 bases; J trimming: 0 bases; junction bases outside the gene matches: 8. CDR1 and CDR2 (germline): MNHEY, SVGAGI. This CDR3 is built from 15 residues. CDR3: CASRALTGGSYEQYF. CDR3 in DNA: TGTGCCAGCAGGGCTCTTACGGGGGGCTCCTACGAGCAGTACTTC.

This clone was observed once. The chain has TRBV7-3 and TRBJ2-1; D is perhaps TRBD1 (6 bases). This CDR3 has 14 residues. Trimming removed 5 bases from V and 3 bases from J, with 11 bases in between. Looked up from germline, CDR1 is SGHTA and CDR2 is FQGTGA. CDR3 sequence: CASSTRQDYNEQFF. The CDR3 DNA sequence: TGTGCCAGCAGCACCCGACAGGACTACAATGAGCAGTTCTTC.

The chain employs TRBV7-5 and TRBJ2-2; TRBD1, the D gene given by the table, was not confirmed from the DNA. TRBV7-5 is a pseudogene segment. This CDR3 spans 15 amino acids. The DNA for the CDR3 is TGTGTCAGAAGCTTAAGGGGCTATGACACCGGGGAGCTGTTTTTT. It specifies CVRSLRGYDTGELFF.

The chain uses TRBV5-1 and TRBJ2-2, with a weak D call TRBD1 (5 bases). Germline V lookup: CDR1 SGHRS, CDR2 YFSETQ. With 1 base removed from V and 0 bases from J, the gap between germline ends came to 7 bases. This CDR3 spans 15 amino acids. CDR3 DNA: TGCGCCAGCAGCTTGTCAGGGACGAACACCGGGGAGCTGTTTTTT. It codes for CASSLSGTNTGELFF.

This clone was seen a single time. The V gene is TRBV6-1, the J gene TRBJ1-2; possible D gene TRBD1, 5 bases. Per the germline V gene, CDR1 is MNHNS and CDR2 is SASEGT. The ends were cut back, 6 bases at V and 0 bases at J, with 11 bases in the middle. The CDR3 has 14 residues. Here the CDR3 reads CASSTGESNYGYTF. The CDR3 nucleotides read TGTGCCAGCAGCACAGGAGAATCTAACTATGGCTACACCTTC.

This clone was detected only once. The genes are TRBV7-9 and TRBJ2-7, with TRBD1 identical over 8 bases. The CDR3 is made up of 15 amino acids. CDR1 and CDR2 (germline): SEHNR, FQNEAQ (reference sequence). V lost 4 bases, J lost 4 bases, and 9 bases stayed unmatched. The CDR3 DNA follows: TGTGCCAGCAGCTCCCGGACAGGGTCCGGGTACGAGCAGTACTTC. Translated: CASSSRTGSGYEQYF.

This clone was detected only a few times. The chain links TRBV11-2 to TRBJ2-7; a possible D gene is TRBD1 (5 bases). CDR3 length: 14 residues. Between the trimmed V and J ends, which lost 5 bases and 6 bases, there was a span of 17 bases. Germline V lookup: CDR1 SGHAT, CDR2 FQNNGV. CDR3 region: CASSTPRGSGEQYF. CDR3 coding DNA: TGTGCCAGCAGCACCCCAAGGGGATCTGGCGAGCAGTACTTC.

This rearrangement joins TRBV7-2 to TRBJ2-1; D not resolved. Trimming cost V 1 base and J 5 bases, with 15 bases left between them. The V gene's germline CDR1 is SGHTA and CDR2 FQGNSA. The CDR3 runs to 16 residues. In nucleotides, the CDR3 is TGTGCCAGCAGCTTAGTCCTCGGGTGGCGCGACAATGAGCAGTTCTTC. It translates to CASSLVLGWRDNEQFF.

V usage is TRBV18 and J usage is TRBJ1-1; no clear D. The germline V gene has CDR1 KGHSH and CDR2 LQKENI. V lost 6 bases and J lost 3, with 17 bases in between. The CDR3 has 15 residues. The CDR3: CASSQTNSGYTEAFF. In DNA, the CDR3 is TGTGCCAGCTCCCAGACGAACAGCGGATACACTGAAGCTTTCTTT.

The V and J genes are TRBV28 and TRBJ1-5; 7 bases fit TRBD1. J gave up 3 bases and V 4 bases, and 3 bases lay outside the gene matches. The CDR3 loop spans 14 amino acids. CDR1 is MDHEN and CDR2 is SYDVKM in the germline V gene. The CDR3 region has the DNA TGTGCCAGCAGTTGGGACAGCCTCAATCAGCCCCAGCATTTT. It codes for CASSWDSLNQPQHF.

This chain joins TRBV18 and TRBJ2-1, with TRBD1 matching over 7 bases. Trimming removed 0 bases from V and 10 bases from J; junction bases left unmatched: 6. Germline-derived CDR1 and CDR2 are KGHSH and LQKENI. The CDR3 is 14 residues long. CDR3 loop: CASSPPAQGKEQFF. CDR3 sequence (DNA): TGTGCCAGCTCACCACCGGCACAGGGGAAAGAGCAGTTCTTC.

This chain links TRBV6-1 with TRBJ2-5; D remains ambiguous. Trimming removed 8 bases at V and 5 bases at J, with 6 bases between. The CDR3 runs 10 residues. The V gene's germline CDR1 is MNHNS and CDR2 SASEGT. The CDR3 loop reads CASRQETQYF. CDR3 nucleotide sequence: TGTGCCAGCCGTCAGGAGACCCAGTACTTC.

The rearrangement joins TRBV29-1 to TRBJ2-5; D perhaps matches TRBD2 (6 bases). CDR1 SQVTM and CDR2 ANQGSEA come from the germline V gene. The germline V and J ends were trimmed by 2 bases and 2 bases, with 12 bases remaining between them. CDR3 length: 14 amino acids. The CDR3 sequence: CSVESTGGQETQYF. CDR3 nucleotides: TGCAGCGTTGAATCCACCGGGGGACAAGAGACCCAGTACTTC.

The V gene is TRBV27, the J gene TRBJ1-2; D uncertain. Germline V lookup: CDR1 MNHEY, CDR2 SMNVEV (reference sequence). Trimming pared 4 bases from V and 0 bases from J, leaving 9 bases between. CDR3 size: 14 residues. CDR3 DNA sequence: TGTGCCAGCAGTTCCCTGGCGGCTAACTATGGCTACACCTTC. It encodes CASSSLAANYGYTF.

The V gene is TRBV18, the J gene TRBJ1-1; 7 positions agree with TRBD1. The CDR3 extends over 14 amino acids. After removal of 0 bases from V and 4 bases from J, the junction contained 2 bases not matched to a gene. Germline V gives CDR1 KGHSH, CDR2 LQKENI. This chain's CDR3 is CASSPPTGSTEAFF. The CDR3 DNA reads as TGTGCCAGCTCACCACCGACAGGGAGCACTGAAGCTTTCTTT.

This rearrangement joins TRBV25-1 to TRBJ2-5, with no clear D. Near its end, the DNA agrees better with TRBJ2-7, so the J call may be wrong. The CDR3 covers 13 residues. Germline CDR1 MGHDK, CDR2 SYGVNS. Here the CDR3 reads CASSEEIYYEQYF. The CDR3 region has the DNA TGTGCCAGCAGTGAGGAGATTTACTACGAGCAGTACTTC.

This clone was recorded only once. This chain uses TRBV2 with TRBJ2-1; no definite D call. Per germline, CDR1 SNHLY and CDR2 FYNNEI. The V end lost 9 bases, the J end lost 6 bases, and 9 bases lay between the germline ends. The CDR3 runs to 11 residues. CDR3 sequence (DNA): TGTGCCAGTGAGTATTCCAATGAGCAGTTCTTC. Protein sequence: CASEYSNEQFF.

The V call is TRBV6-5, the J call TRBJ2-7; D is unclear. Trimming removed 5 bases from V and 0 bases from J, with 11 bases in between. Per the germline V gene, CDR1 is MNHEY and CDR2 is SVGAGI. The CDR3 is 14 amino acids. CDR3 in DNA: TGTGCCAGCAGTCGAGGCCGCGCCTCCTACGAGCAGTACTTC. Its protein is CASSRGRASYEQYF.

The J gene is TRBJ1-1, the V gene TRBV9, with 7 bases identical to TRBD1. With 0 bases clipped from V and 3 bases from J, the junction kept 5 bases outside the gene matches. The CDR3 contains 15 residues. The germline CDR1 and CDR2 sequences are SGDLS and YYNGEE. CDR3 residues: CASSVEGARHTEAFF. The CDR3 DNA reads TGTGCCAGCAGCGTAGAGGGGGCTAGGCACACTGAAGCTTTCTTT.

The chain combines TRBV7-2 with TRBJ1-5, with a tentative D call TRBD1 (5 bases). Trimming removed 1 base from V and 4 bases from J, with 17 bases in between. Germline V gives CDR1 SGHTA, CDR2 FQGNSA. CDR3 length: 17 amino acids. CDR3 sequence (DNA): TGTGCCAGCAGCTTAGATTATGGGGCCTCGGCGAATCAGCCCCAGCATTTT. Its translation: CASSLDYGASANQPQHF.

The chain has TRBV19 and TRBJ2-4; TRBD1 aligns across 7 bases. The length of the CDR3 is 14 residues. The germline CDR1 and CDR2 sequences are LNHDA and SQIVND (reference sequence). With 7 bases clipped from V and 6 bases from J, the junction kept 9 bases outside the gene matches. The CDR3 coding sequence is TGTGCCAGTACCCCCGGGACAGAACTAAACATTCAGTACTTC. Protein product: CASTPGTELNIQYF.

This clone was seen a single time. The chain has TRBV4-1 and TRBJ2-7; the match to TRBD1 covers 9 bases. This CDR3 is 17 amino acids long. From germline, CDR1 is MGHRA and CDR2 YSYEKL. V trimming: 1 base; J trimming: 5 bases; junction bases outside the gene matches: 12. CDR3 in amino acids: CASSQAGWTGVAHEQYF. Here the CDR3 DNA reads TGCGCCAGCAGCCAAGCGGGCTGGACAGGGGTGGCTCACGAGCAGTACTTC.